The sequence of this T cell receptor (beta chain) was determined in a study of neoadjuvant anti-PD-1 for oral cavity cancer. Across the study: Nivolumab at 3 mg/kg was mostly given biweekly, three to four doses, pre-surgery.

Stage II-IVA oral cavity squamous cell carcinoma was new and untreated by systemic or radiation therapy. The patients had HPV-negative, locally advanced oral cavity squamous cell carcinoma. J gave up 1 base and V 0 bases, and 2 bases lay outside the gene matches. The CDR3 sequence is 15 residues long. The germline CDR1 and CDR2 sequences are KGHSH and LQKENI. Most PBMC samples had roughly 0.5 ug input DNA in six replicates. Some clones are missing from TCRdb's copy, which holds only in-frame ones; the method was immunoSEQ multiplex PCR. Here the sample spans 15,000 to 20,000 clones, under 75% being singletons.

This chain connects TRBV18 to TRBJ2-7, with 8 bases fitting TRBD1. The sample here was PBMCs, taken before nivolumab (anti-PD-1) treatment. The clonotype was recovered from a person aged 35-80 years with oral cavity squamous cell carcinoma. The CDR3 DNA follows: TGTGCCAGCTCACCACCTGGACAGGGTTCCTACGAGCAGTACTTC. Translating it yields CASSPPGQGSYEQYF.